These 18 T cell receptor beta chains share one sample of origin, sequenced in a study of blood T cell repertoires in COVID-19 (dated by TCRdb to 2020 to 2021). The library was built by means of the immunoSEQ multiplex PCR assay. The table comes from immuneACCESS by way of TCRdb, which keeps in-frame sequences with V and J called. Part of the clones is missing from these tables; in studies checked, under half for an unresolved V gene and the rest for unknown reasons. This sample is represented by some 47,000 clones; 80% to 90% of them were singletons. The ten top clones hold approximately 4.9% of the sample. The sequenced sample was peripheral blood. These receptors originate from a man between 60 and 70 years old with active COVID-19.

The gene calls are TRBV28 and TRBJ2-7; TRBD2 aligns across 9 bases. Germline CDR1 MDHEN, CDR2 SYDVKM. V was clipped by 4 bases and J by 3 bases; unmatched bases: 13. The CDR3 contains 17 residues. CDR3 residues: CASSSASNLAGNYEQYF. In DNA, the CDR3 is TGTGCCAGCAGTTCGGCCAGTAACCTAGCGGGGAACTACGAGCAGTACTTC.

This clone was seen a few times. The chain is built from TRBV2 and TRBJ1-5, with D hard to call. Trimming removed 1 base from V and 9 bases from J, with 13 bases in between. Per the germline V gene, CDR1 is SNHLY and CDR2 is FYNNEI. The CDR3 runs 14 residues. The CDR3 DNA follows: TGTGCCAGCAGTGAAGAGGCGGCACAAGGGCCCCAGCATTTT. Its protein is CASSEEAAQGPQHF.

V and J are TRBV6-5 and TRBJ1-1; 8 bases agree with TRBD1. Germline loops: CDR1 MNHEY, CDR2 SVGAGI. With V trimmed by 0 bases and J by 4 bases, 7 bases remained unmatched. The CDR3 has 16 amino acids. The CDR3: CASSYSNQGAGTEAFF. CDR3 in DNA: TGTGCCAGCAGTTACTCGAATCAGGGGGCGGGCACTGAAGCTTTCTTT.

The chain uses TRBV19 and TRBJ1-1; 7 bases are shared with TRBD1. J gave up 7 bases and V 3 bases, and 5 bases lay outside the gene matches. Germline CDR1 LNHDA, CDR2 SQIVND (reference sequence). The CDR3 loop spans 13 amino acids. The CDR3 bases are TGTGCCAGTAGTATTGGACAGGCTGGTGAAGCTTTCTTT. Translation gives CASSIGQAGEAFF.

The genes are TRBV7-2 and TRBJ2-1; 8 bases agree with TRBD2. The CDR3 is 15 amino acids. Looked up from germline, CDR1 is SGHTA and CDR2 is FQGNSA. Losses at the gene ends were 3 bases for V and 7 bases for J; bases not matched to a gene: 8. The DNA of the CDR3 is TGTGCCAGCAGCTTTTCTAGCGGGTGGGAGAATGAGCAGTTCTTC. Protein product: CASSFSSGWENEQFF.

The chain carries TRBV28 and TRBJ2-7; D not resolved. Looked up from germline, CDR1 is MDHEN and CDR2 is SYDVKM. The CDR3 is 11 amino acids. V lost 5 bases and J 1 base, leaving 3 bases between the germline ends. DNA for the CDR3: TGTGCCAGCAGTCAGTCCTACGAGCAGTACTTC. This codes for CASSQSYEQYF.

The gene calls are TRBV4-1 and TRBJ2-3; the match to TRBD2 covers 7 bases. CDR3 length: 17 residues. The germline V gene has CDR1 MGHRA and CDR2 YSYEKL. With V trimmed by 4 bases and J by 5 bases, 15 bases remained unmatched. CDR3 sequence: CASSPLSGRERIDTQYF. The CDR3 nucleotides read TGCGCCAGCAGCCCCCTGTCGGGGCGGGAGCGGATAGATACGCAGTATTTT.

The rearrangement joins TRBV7-3 to TRBJ2-1, with TRBD2 matching over 9 bases. J was trimmed by 4 bases and V by 5 bases; bases with no gene match: 9. Germline CDR1 reads SGHTA; CDR2 reads FQGTGA. The CDR3 consists of 16 residues. The CDR3 DNA reads TGTGCCAGCAGCCCCCGGCGGGCGGGAGGGTACAATGAGCAGTTCTTC. This encodes CASSPRRAGGYNEQFF. The complete variable domain, with remaining parts taken from reference TRBV7-3 and TRBJ2-1, reads GAGVSQTPSNKVTEKGKYVELRCDPISGHTALYWYRQSLGQGPEFLIYFQGTGAADDSGLPNDRFFAVRPEGSVSTLKIQRTERGDSAVYLCASSPRRAGGYNEQFFGPGTRLTVL.

The gene calls are TRBV19 and TRBJ2-2; D remains unclear. CDR3 size: 12 residues. CDR1 and CDR2 (germline): LNHDA, SQIVND (reference sequence). V was trimmed by 1 base and J by 5 bases, leaving 2 bases between them. This CDR3 is CASSIATGELFF. The CDR3, as DNA: TGTGCCAGTAGTATAGCAACCGGGGAGCTGTTTTTT. The full variable domain, in which reference TRBV19 and TRBJ2-2 provide the parts outside the CDR3, is DGGITQSPKYLFRKEGQNVTLSCEQNLNHDAMYWYRQDPGQGLRLIYYSQIVNDFQKGDIAEGYSVSREKKESFPLTVTSAQKNPTAFYLCASSIATGELFFGEGSRLTVL.

The chain has TRBV27 and TRBJ2-7, with 7 nucleotides matching TRBD1. Per the germline V gene, CDR1 is MNHEY and CDR2 is SMNVEV (reference sequence). V lost 5 bases and J lost 5; bases outside the gene matches: 12. The CDR3 runs 15 residues. As DNA, the CDR3 is TGTGCCAGCAGTCACCCTCGGACAGGAGCCGACGAGCAGTACTTC. Its translation: CASSHPRTGADEQYF.

The CDR3 loop is CASSPRPGLAGEGDTQYF. The CDR3 nucleotides are TGTGCCAGCAGCCCTCGACCGGGACTAGCGGGAGAGGGTGATACGCAGTATTTT. The rearrangement links TRBV7-2 to TRBJ2-3, with 14 positions matching TRBD2. CDR3 length: 18 residues. Trimming removed 5 bases from V and 6 bases from J; junction bases left unmatched: 13. Germline V gene sequence: CDR1 SGHTA, CDR2 FQGNSA.

This chain uses TRBV6-2 or TRBV6-3 with TRBJ1-5, with D perhaps TRBD1 (5 bases). Trimming pared 4 bases from V and 4 bases from J, leaving 11 bases between. The CDR3 extends over 14 amino acids. In germline, CDR1 is MNHEY, CDR2 SVGEGT. The CDR3 nucleotides are TGTGCCAGCAGTTCCACGACAGAGAATCAGCCCCAGCATTTT. It yields the protein CASSSTTENQPQHF.

In this sample, this clone turned up a few times. V and J are TRBV20-1 and TRBJ1-1; 8 bases line up with TRBD1. Germline CDR1 DFQATT, CDR2 SNEGSKA (reference sequence). Unmatched junction bases numbered 4, after V lost 2 bases and J lost 11 bases. The CDR3 is made up of 11 amino acids. The DNA for the CDR3 is TGCAGTGCTAGACGGGACAGGTTGGCTTTCTTT. Translation gives CSARRDRLAFF.

The V call is TRBV7-2, the J call TRBJ1-2; no reliable D call. Trimming pared 1 base from V and 5 bases from J, leaving 8 bases between. The CDR3 has 13 residues. The germline CDR1 and CDR2 sequences are SGHTA and FQGNSA. The CDR3 here is CASSLEPFYGYTF. Here the CDR3 DNA reads TGTGCCAGCAGCTTAGAGCCGTTTTATGGCTACACCTTC.

V gene TRBV27 combines with J gene TRBJ2-1; possibly TRBD2 for D (6 bases). This CDR3 has 15 amino acids. V shed 5 bases and J shed 2 bases, with 13 bases lying between them. Germline-derived CDR1 and CDR2 are MNHEY and SMNVEV (reference sequence). DNA for the CDR3: TGTGCCAGCAGTGCACGGGAGATCGCCTACAATGAGCAGTTCTTC. Translated, it gives CASSAREIAYNEQFF.

V usage is TRBV25-1 and J usage is TRBJ1-5; D possibly corresponds to TRBD1 (6 bases). Trimming shortened V by 3 bases and J by 8 bases, and 14 bases separated the two germline ends. This CDR3 is built from 14 residues. Germline V gene lookup returns CDR1 MGHDK and CDR2 SYGVNS. The CDR3 is CASSDSQGWEPQHF. CDR3 nucleotide sequence: TGTGCCAGCAGTGACTCACAGGGTTGGGAGCCCCAGCATTTT. The full variable domain, completed using reference TRBV25-1 and TRBJ1-5, is EADIYQTPRYLVIGTGKKITLECSQTMGHDKMYWYQQDPGMELHLIHYSYGVNSTEKGDLSSESTVSRIRTEHFPLTLESARPSHTSQYLCASSDSQGWEPQHFGDGTRLSIL.

This clone was observed once. The chain joins TRBV2 to TRBJ2-7; 11 bases agree with TRBD2. Trimming removed 6 bases from V and 0 bases from J; junction bases left unmatched: 7. CDR1 is SNHLY, CDR2 FYNNEI, per germline. The CDR3 totals 16 residues. In nucleotides, the CDR3 is TGTGCCAGCAGGGGACCCGGGACTAGCGGCTCCTACGAGCAGTACTTC. Protein product: CASRGPGTSGSYEQYF.

V is TRBV10-3 and J is TRBJ1-4; 7 bases are shared with TRBD1. The CDR3 has 18 residues. Germline trimming cut 0 bases from V and 0 bases from J; bases unmatched to any gene: 7. CDR1 and CDR2 (germline): ENHRY, SYGVKD. CDR3 coding DNA: TGTGCCATCAGTGAGTCGATGTCCGGGACAGCAACTAATGAAAAACTGTTTTTT. Translated, it gives CAISESMSGTATNEKLFF.